This TCR beta chain was sequenced for a study of T cells in narcolepsy. Study overall: Enrolled donors included narcolepsy type 1 or type 2 patients and healthy controls.

The CDR3 extends over 14 amino acids. Germline CDR1 reads ENHRY; CDR2 reads SYGVKD. V lost 4 bases, J lost 0 bases, and 7 bases lay in between. Study-level findings and limits: Autoreactive HCRT-specific and TRIB2-specific clonotypes were marked in same-patient CSF-versus-blood CD4+ comparisons. Autoreactive clonotypes reportedly recurred in blood of same and different patients, not controls.

With respect to this clone: Its antigen is unknown.

Method: immunoSEQ multiplex PCR; TCRdb's copy keeps in-frame clones and lacks some. The table lists 26,000 or so clones, around 82% of them singletons, with around 3% in the top ten. The chain employs TRBV10-3 and TRBJ1-3, with D unresolved. The sequencing sample was made of CD45RA- memory CD4+ T cells from PBMCs. The source of this sequence is a human donor with narcolepsy. CDR3 in DNA: TGTGCCATCAGTGGGACGGCCTCTGGAAACACCATATATTTT. This translates into CAISGTASGNTIYF.